This entry lists 9 T cell receptor beta chains sequenced from one sample in a study of memory CD4+ T cells and cytomegalovirus serostatus. Clones were sequenced by immunoSEQ multiplex PCR, and TCRdb holds only the in-frame ones, with some missing. Found here are about 61,000 clones, 82% of them singletons; the top ten hold about 1%. Single viable CD3+CD4+CD8-CD45RO+ cells were sorted as the memory CD4+ T cells. The sample was memory CD4+ T cells from blood. The source is an adult in good health and CMV-seronegative.

The rearrangement links TRBV5-4 to TRBJ2-5; 9 bases are shared with TRBD1. Germline-derived CDR1 and CDR2 are SGHNT and YYREEE (reference sequence). The CDR3 contains 15 residues. V shed 5 bases, J shed 3 bases, and the junction held 8 bases outside the gene matches. CDR3 residues: CASSRTGGAEETQYF. The CDR3 DNA sequence: TGTGCCAGCAGTCGAACAGGGGGCGCGGAAGAGACCCAGTACTTC. The variable domain in full, with the rest retrieved from reference TRBV5-4 and TRBJ2-5, is ETGVTQSPTHLIKTRGQQVTLRCSSQSGHNTVSWYQQALGQGPQFIFQYYREEENGRGNFPPRFSGLQFPNYSSELNVNALELDDSALYLCASSRTGGAEETQYFGPGTRLLVL.

This clone was found many times. The rearrangement uses TRBV14 and TRBJ1-3; no clear D gene. CDR1 and CDR2 (germline): SGHDN, FVKESK. The CDR3 is 14 amino acids. Trimming took off 0 bases at V and 0 bases at J, with 3 bases between the two ends. The CDR3 region is CASSQDVSGNTIYF. The CDR3 DNA follows: TGTGCCAGCAGCCAAGATGTCTCTGGAAACACCATATATTTT.

Turning to this clone: One end of the junction varies from germline; a read error may be responsible. The gene calls are TRBV5-1 and TRBJ2-1; TRBD2 matches 11 bases. Germline V lookup: CDR1 SGHRS, CDR2 YFSETQ. CDR3 length: 15 residues. CDR3 sequence: CASSPGGSGRANRVF. In DNA form, the CDR3 reads TGCGCCAGCAGCCCCGGGGGTAGCGGGAGGGCCAATAGAGTCTTC.

This clone was counted between two and nine times. The chain recombines TRBV5-1 with TRBJ2-1, with D perhaps TRBD2 (5 bases). V shed 5 bases and J shed 5 bases, with 23 bases lying between them. The CDR3 totals 17 residues. The germline V gene encodes CDR1 SGHRS and CDR2 YFSETQ. DNA for the CDR3: TGCGCCAGCAGATTCCGGGGAGCCCCATTAGGTAACAATGAGCAGTTCTTC. Protein sequence: CASRFRGAPLGNNEQFF.

The rearrangement joins TRBV2 to TRBJ2-5, with a tentative D call TRBD1 (6 bases). V shed 5 bases and J shed 5 bases, with 12 bases lying between them. Germline V gives CDR1 SNHLY, CDR2 FYNNEI. CDR3 length equals 13 residues. The CDR3 region has the DNA TGTGCCAGCAGTTCAACAGGGATGGAGACCCAGTACTTC. Its translation: CASSSTGMETQYF.

The chain uses TRBV7-2 and TRBJ1-6; D call uncertain. The germline CDR1 and CDR2 sequences are SGHTA and FQGNSA. V was shortened by 5 bases and J by 9 bases, with 20 bases between the two germline ends. CDR3 length: 16 amino acids. The CDR3 sequence: CASSPAASEARSPLHF. The CDR3 bases are TGTGCCAGCAGCCCAGCGGCCTCAGAGGCGCGTTCACCCCTCCACTTT. Filled out from reference TRBV7-2 and TRBJ1-6, the complete variable domain reads GAGVSQSPSNKVTEKGKDVELRCDPISGHTALYWYRQSLGQGLEFLIYFQGNSAPDKSGLPSDRFSAERTGGSVSTLTIQRTQQEDSAVYLCASSPAASEARSPLHFGNGTRLTVT.

The V gene is TRBV4-1, the J gene TRBJ2-7; 8 bases match TRBD2. CDR1 and CDR2 from the germline V gene are MGHRA and YSYEKL. The V gene end was trimmed by 4 bases and the J gene end by 1 base; junction bases not matched to a gene: 3. This CDR3 region has 14 residues. The DNA for the CDR3 is TGCGCCAGCAGCCCCAGCGGGAGTTCCTACGAGCAGTACTTC. Its translation: CASSPSGSSYEQYF.

The chain combines TRBV6-1 with TRBJ1-5, with TRBD1 as a possible D gene (5 bases). There are 14 residues in the CDR3. Germline V lookup: CDR1 MNHNS, CDR2 SASEGT. V was pared by 6 bases and J by 3 bases, with 12 bases between. This CDR3 reads CASSLGRFNQPQHF. The DNA of the CDR3 is TGTGCCAGCAGCCTGGGACGGTTCAATCAGCCCCAGCATTTT.

This chain uses TRBV25-1 with TRBJ2-7; D assignment may be TRBD1 or TRBD2 (6 bases each). The CDR3 has 16 amino acids. Germline CDR1 reads MGHDK; CDR2 reads SYGVNS. The V end was cut by 2 bases, the J end by 3 bases, with 17 bases between. The CDR3 bases are TGTGCCAGCAGTGAAATAGGGCTAGAGGGGGGCTACGAGCAGTACTTC. This codes for CASSEIGLEGGYEQYF.